One sample yielded the 14 T cell receptor beta chains listed below, sequenced in a study of cytomegalovirus exposure and HLA in healthy donors. The primer mix had 60 Vbeta and 13 Jbeta primers. TCRdb keeps only in-frame clones here, not all; method: immunoSEQ multiplex PCR. The sample table sets out some 150,000 clones. The sample was PBMCs. The receptor source for this set is a woman between 18 and 30 years old in good health and CMV-seronegative.

The chain employs TRBV6-5 and TRBJ2-7; 8 bases align to TRBD1. This CDR3 has 14 amino acids. Germline CDR1 and CDR2: MNHEY and SVGAGI. The V gene end was trimmed by 5 bases and the J gene end by 0 bases; junction bases not matched to a gene: 3. Here the CDR3 DNA reads TGTGCCAGCAGTCGGACAGGGAGCTCCTACGAGCAGTACGTC. Its protein is CASSRTGSSYEQYV.

V and J are TRBV11-2 and TRBJ2-7; TRBD2 is a possible D gene (6 bases). Trimming removed 0 bases from V and 2 bases from J, with 8 bases in between. Germline CDR1 is SGHAT and CDR2 is FQNNGV. The CDR3 spans 14 residues. This CDR3 reads CASSLDWGAYEQYF. DNA of the CDR3: TGTGCCAGCAGCTTAGATTGGGGGGCCTACGAGCAGTACTTC.

This rearrangement joins TRBV5-6 to TRBJ2-3; 7 bases are a match to TRBD2. V shed 2 bases, J shed 5 bases, and the junction held 2 bases outside the gene matches. This CDR3 spans 13 amino acids. The V gene's germline CDR1 is SGHDT and CDR2 YYEEEE. The CDR3 DNA follows: TGTGCCAGCAGCTTAGGACTAGTAGATACGCAGTATTTT. Its protein is CASSLGLVDTQYF.

This rearrangement joins TRBV6-1 to TRBJ1-1; D may be TRBD1 (5 bases). From germline, CDR1 is MNHNS and CDR2 SASEGT. V lost 6 bases and J lost 7, with 9 bases in between. This CDR3 region has 11 residues. Here the CDR3 DNA reads TGTGCCAGCAGGCAGGGATTTGAAGCTTTCTTT. This codes for CASRQGFEAFF.

The chain combines TRBV29-1 with TRBJ2-5; TRBD2 aligns across 7 bases. Germline CDR1 SQVTM, CDR2 ANQGSEA. With V trimmed by 2 bases and J by 3 bases, 9 bases remained unmatched. This CDR3 spans 15 amino acids. CDR3 DNA sequence: TGCAGCGTTGAACCCACCTCGGCGGGAGAAGAGACCCAGTACTTC. As protein: CSVEPTSAGEETQYF. The full variable domain, rest sourced from reference TRBV29-1 and TRBJ2-5, is SAVISQKPSRDICQRGTSLTIQCQVDSQVTMMFWYRQQPGQSLTLIATANQGSEATYESGFVIDKFPISRPNLTFSTLTVSNMSPEDSSIYLCSVEPTSAGEETQYFGPGTRLLVL.

The chain recombines TRBV11-3 with TRBJ2-1; maybe TRBD2 (6 bases). The CDR3 has 13 amino acids. Germline V gives CDR1 SGHNT, CDR2 YENEEA. V shed 4 bases and J shed 7 bases, with 11 bases lying between them. The CDR3 reads CASSSGLLNEQFF. The CDR3 DNA is TGTGCCAGCAGCTCGGGACTCCTGAATGAGCAGTTCTTC.

The chain recombines TRBV4-2 with TRBJ2-7; 10 nucleotides match TRBD2. With V trimmed by 4 bases and J by 0 bases, 9 bases remained unmatched. CDR1 is LGHNA and CDR2 is YNFKEQ in the germline V gene. This CDR3 has 17 amino acids. CDR3 sequence: CASSPTPLAGDSYEQYF. CDR3 in DNA: TGTGCCAGCAGCCCCACTCCGCTAGCGGGAGACTCCTACGAGCAGTACTTC.

The J gene is TRBJ1-1, the V gene TRBV5-1; TRBD1 agrees at 9 bases. The CDR3 is 15 residues long. Losses at the gene ends were 0 bases for V and 6 bases for J; bases not matched to a gene: 6. Germline CDR1 is SGHRS and CDR2 is YFSETQ. This chain's CDR3 is CASSLGDRASSEAFF. The CDR3 coding sequence is TGCGCCAGCAGCTTGGGGGACAGGGCTTCTTCTGAAGCTTTCTTT.

The chain has TRBV9 and TRBJ1-1; the D gene is possibly TRBD1 (5 bases). V was cut by 0 bases and J by 0 bases, with 12 bases left in between. Germline V CDR1 and CDR2: SGDLS, YYNGEE. There are 16 residues in the CDR3. The CDR3 coding sequence is TGTGCCAGCAGCGTAGGCCCGGCGGACATGAACACTGAAGCTTTCTTT. This sequence encodes CASSVGPADMNTEAFF.

J is TRBJ1-1 and V is TRBV7-9, with D maybe TRBD1 (6 bases). Germline V CDR1 and CDR2: SEHNR, FQNEAQ (reference sequence). The CDR3 totals 13 residues. The V end lost 6 bases, the J end lost 2 bases, and 10 bases lay between the germline ends. The CDR3 is CASSWTANTEAFF. DNA for the CDR3: TGTGCCAGCAGTTGGACAGCCAACACTGAAGCTTTCTTT.

The chain employs TRBV9 and TRBJ2-1, with D possibly TRBD2 on 6 matching bases. The CDR3 totals 14 residues. Trimming stripped 4 bases from V and 6 bases from J, with 14 bases between. Germline loops: CDR1 SGDLS, CDR2 YYNGEE. The CDR3 protein is CASSPGTRLNEQFF. The DNA for the CDR3 is TGTGCCAGCAGCCCCGGGACTCGACTCAATGAGCAGTTCTTC.

The V gene is TRBV4-1, the J gene TRBJ1-1; 8 bases are a match to TRBD1. Germline loops: CDR1 MGHRA, CDR2 YSYEKL. Losses at the gene ends were 6 bases for V and 5 bases for J; bases not matched to a gene: 8. CDR3 length: 14 amino acids. The CDR3 bases are TGCGCCAGCAGACAGAAACAGGGGGGAACTGAAGCTTTCTTT. It encodes CASRQKQGGTEAFF.

The chain is built from TRBV7-3 and TRBJ2-5; D is unclear. The V end was cut by 3 bases, the J end by 0 bases, with 5 bases between. Looked up from germline, CDR1 is SGHTA and CDR2 is FQGTGA. There are 13 residues in the CDR3. The CDR3 nucleotides are TGTGCCAGCAGCTTGGGCAACCAAGAGACCCAGTACTTC. Protein product: CASSLGNQETQYF. The full variable domain, with the rest looked up from reference TRBV7-3 and TRBJ2-5, is GAGVSQTPSNKVTEKGKYVELRCDPISGHTALYWYRQSLGQGPEFLIYFQGTGAADDSGLPNDRFFAVRPEGSVSTLKIQRTERGDSAVYLCASSLGNQETQYFGPGTRLLVL.

The chain couples TRBV6-5 to TRBJ2-7; 8 positions match TRBD2. Germline loops: CDR1 MNHEY, CDR2 SVGAGI. J gave up 9 bases and V 2 bases, and 15 bases lay outside the gene matches. The CDR3 extends over 16 amino acids. The DNA for the CDR3 is TGTGCCAGCAGTTACGGGGGCGGGAGGCCGCTAGGGGTGCAGTACTTC. This gives the protein CASSYGGGRPLGVQYF.